Each of the 8 T cell receptor beta chains below was sequenced from the same sample in a study of cytomegalovirus exposure and HLA in healthy donors. PCR amplification relied on 60 Vbeta primers (plus 13 Jbeta primers). Sequencing was performed with immunoSEQ multiplex PCR; in TCRdb, only in-frame clones are kept and a portion is missing. Of about 160,000 clones listed, approximately 81% are singletons. The specimen was PBMCs. These receptors came from a man younger than 35 in good health and CMV-seropositive.

V is TRBV2 and J is TRBJ1-6; no clear D. The germline CDR1 and CDR2 sequences are SNHLY and FYNNEI. CDR3 length: 14 amino acids. V was trimmed by 1 base and J by 6 bases, leaving 7 bases between them. CDR3 DNA sequence: TGTGCCAGCAGTGAAGTCGGTCTTAATTCACCCCTCCACTTT. It codes for CASSEVGLNSPLHF.

This chain connects TRBV5-4 to TRBJ1-4; 10 bases agree with TRBD1. With 4 bases clipped from V and 8 bases from J, the junction kept 8 bases outside the gene matches. CDR1 and CDR2 (germline): SGHNT, YYREEE (reference sequence). The CDR3 sequence is 15 residues long. The CDR3 DNA sequence: TGTGCCAGCAGCCCAACGACAGGGGGCAACGAAAAACTGTTTTTT. Translating gives CASSPTTGGNEKLFF. The full variable domain, completed using reference TRBV5-4 and TRBJ1-4, is ETGVTQSPTHLIKTRGQQVTLRCSSQSGHNTVSWYQQALGQGPQFIFQYYREEENGRGNFPPRFSGLQFPNYSSELNVNALELDDSALYLCASSPTTGGNEKLFFGSGTQLSVL.

The chain carries TRBV5-1 and TRBJ2-5; 9 bases align to TRBD1. Germline values: CDR1 SGHRS, CDR2 YFSETQ. V was pared by 6 bases and J by 8 bases, with 14 bases of the junction left unmatched. This CDR3 contains 15 residues. The CDR3 spells CASTFGTGWVATQYF. The CDR3 DNA is TGCGCCAGCACCTTCGGGACAGGGTGGGTGGCAACCCAGTACTTC.

In this sample, this clone turned up a few times. One end of the junction is discordant with germline, which a read error may explain. The chain uses TRBV2 and TRBJ2-5, with a possible D match to TRBD2 (6 bases). The CDR3 is made up of 14 amino acids. Germline V gives CDR1 SNHLY, CDR2 FYNNEI. The CDR3 nucleotides read TGTGCCAGCAGGGAAGCGGGCCCCAGGGAGACCCAGTACTTC. This codes for CASREAGPRETQYF.

The J gene is TRBJ2-1, the V gene TRBV9, with 11 bases identical to TRBD2. The CDR3 extends over 14 amino acids. Trimming cost V 3 bases and J 8 bases; bases outside gene matches: 4. Germline lookup yields CDR1 SGDLS and CDR2 YYNGEE. The CDR3, as DNA: TGTGCCAGCAGCGCTAGCGGGGGGAATGATGAGCAGTTCTTC. Its translation: CASSASGGNDEQFF.

CDR3 amino acids: CASSFDSGRQETQYF. CDR3 coding DNA: TGTGCCAGCAGCTTCGATAGCGGGCGCCAAGAGACCCAGTACTTC. This chain joins TRBV7-2 and TRBJ2-5; TRBD2 agrees at 7 bases. V gave up 3 bases and J gave up 1 base; unmatched junction bases: 5. The CDR3 consists of 15 residues. The germline gives CDR1 SGHTA, CDR2 FQGNSA. The variable domain in full, completed from reference TRBV7-2 and TRBJ2-5, reads GAGVSQSPSNKVTEKGKDVELRCDPISGHTALYWYRQSLGQGLEFLIYFQGNSAPDKSGLPSDRFSAERTGGSVSTLTIQRTQQEDSAVYLCASSFDSGRQETQYFGPGTRLLVL.

The genes are TRBV7-2 and TRBJ1-4, with D possibly being TRBD1 (6 bases). This CDR3 comprises 16 residues. Trimming shortened V by 1 base and J by 3 bases, and 12 bases separated the two germline ends. Germline lookup yields CDR1 SGHTA and CDR2 FQGNSA. The CDR3 is CASSLVQGTANEKLFF. CDR3 bases: TGTGCCAGCAGCTTAGTACAGGGAACGGCTAATGAAAAACTGTTTTTT.

The chain has TRBV25-1 and TRBJ2-3; 10 positions match TRBD2. In germline, CDR1 is MGHDK, CDR2 SYGVNS. The junction had 6 bases not matched to a gene; V was cut back by 3 bases and J by 3 bases. The CDR3 is 16 amino acids. The CDR3 nucleotides are TGTGCCAGCAGTGAGAGAAGCGGGGGGGCAACAGATACGCAGTATTTT. Protein product: CASSERSGGATDTQYF.